This T cell receptor beta chain emerged from a study of metastatic and nonmetastatic thyroid tumors. This CDR3 has 14 amino acids. The V and J ends lost 8 bases and 3 bases, in that order; junction bases with no gene match: 5. Germline CDR1 SNHLY, CDR2 FYNNEI. This clone was recorded many times. TCRdb re-clonotyped the PCR reads via MiXCR. The sample holds roughly 15,000 clones, about 26% seen once. Patients had received no treatment of any kind before thyroid surgery. This TCR was sampled from a female donor with papillary thyroid cancer or a benign thyroid nodule (not recorded which). Some clones in this sample may be carry-over from other donors' samples. The genes are TRBV2 and TRBJ2-5, with 11 bases that match TRBD1. The sample comprised tumor tissue. The CDR3 sequence is CASGGQGAEETQYF. In nucleotides, the CDR3 is TGTGCCAGCGGCGGACAGGGGGCGGAAGAGACCCAGTACTTC. Variable domain in full (rest from reference TRBV2 and TRBJ2-5): EPEVTQTPSHQVTQMGQEVILRCVPISNHLYFYWYRQILGQKVEFLVSFYNNEISEKSEIFDDQFSVERPDGSNFTLKIRSTKLEDSAMYFCASGGQGAEETQYFGPGTRLLVL.